The 5 T cell receptor beta chains below come from one sample, sequenced in a study of shared clonotypes between healthy human individuals. The repertoire was sequenced with immunoSEQ multiplex PCR; TCRdb's copy has only in-frame clones and lacks some. Of fewer than 1.6 million clones in the sample, less than 99% were seen once. Source material: naive CD4+ T cells sorted from blood. Subset denoted: CD45RA+ positively selected. Receptor source: a man aged 25-45 years in good health.

The rearrangement links TRBV29-1 to TRBJ2-1; no clear D gene. The CDR3 length is 13 residues. The ends were cut back, 7 bases at V and 2 bases at J, with 12 bases in the middle. CDR1 is SQVTM, CDR2 ANQGSEA, per germline. CDR3 sequence: CSDVRGTYNEQFF. As DNA, the CDR3 is TGCAGCGATGTCCGTGGGACCTACAATGAGCAGTTCTTC.

The gene calls are TRBV14 and TRBJ1-1; TRBD1 agrees at 7 bases. V was pared by 5 bases and J by 2 bases, with 2 bases of the junction left unmatched. The CDR3 length is 13 residues. Per germline, CDR1 SGHDN and CDR2 FVKESK. CDR3 sequence: CASSWDRNTEAFF. The CDR3 DNA reads as TGTGCCAGCAGCTGGGACAGAAACACTGAAGCTTTCTTT.

The V call is TRBV7-9, the J call TRBJ2-3; 13 bases fit TRBD2. The CDR3 consists of 18 residues. Trimming cost V 0 bases and J 1 base; bases outside gene matches: 4. CDR1 is SEHNR, CDR2 FQNEAQ, per germline (reference sequence). The CDR3 region has the DNA TGTGCCAGCAGCTTAGCCTCCGGGACTAGCGGGGGCACAGATACGCAGTATTTT. Translated, it gives CASSLASGTSGGTDTQYF.

This clone has only one observation. The chain is built from TRBV4-1 and TRBJ2-5, with 7 bases that match TRBD1. The CDR3 is 17 residues long. The V gene end was trimmed by 1 base and the J gene end by 3 bases; junction bases not matched to a gene: 11. CDR1 is MGHRA, CDR2 YSYEKL, per germline. The DNA for the CDR3 is TGCGCCAGCAGCCAAGTCCGACAGGGAAACATGGAAGAGACCCAGTACTTC. This codes for CASSQVRQGNMEETQYF.

The genes are TRBV6-1 and TRBJ1-5; D ambiguous. In germline, CDR1 is MNHNS, CDR2 SASEGT. The V end was cut by 3 bases, the J end by 0 bases, with 9 bases between. This CDR3 has 15 amino acids. This CDR3 reads CASSDQDYSNQPQHF. The CDR3 bases are TGTGCCAGCAGTGATCAGGATTATAGCAATCAGCCCCAGCATTTT.